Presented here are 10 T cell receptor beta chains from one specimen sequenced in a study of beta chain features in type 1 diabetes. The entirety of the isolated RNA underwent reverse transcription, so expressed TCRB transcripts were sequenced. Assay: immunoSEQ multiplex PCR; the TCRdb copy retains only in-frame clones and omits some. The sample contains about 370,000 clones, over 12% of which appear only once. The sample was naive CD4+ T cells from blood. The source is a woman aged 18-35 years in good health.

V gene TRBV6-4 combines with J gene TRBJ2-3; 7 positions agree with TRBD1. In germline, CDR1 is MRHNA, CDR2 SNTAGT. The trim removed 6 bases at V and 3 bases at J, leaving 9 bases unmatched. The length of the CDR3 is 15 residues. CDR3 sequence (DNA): TGTGCCAGCAGCCTTACAGGGGTGAGGACAGATACGCAGTATTTT. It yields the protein CASSLTGVRTDTQYF.

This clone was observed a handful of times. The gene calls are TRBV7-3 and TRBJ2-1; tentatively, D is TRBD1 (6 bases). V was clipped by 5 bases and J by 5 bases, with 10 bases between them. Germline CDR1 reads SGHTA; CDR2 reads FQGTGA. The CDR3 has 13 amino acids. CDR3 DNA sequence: TGTGCCAGCAGCCGAGGGGACAACAATGAGCAGTTCTTC. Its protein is CASSRGDNNEQFF.

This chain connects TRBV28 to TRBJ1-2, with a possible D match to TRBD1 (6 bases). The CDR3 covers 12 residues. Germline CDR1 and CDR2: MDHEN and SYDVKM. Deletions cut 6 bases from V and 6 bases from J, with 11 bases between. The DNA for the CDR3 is TGTGCCAGCAGAGCACAGGGCCATGGCTACACCTTC. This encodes CASRAQGHGYTF.

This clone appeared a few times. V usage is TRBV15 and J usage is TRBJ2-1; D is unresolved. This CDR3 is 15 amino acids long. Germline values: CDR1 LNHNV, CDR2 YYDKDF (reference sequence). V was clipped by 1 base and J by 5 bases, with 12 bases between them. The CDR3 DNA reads TGTGCCACCAGCAGAGCACCCCTTCCTAACAATGAGCAGTTCTTC. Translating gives CATSRAPLPNNEQFF.

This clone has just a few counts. DNA of the CDR3: TGTGCCAGCAGCCCTAAAGGACTAGCGGGAGTTGGTGAGCAGTTCTTC. Translated: CASSPKGLAGVGEQFF. The chain joins TRBV7-2 to TRBJ2-1, with 13 bases that match TRBD2. J was trimmed by 9 bases and V by 5 bases; bases with no gene match: 10. The CDR3 length is 16 residues. Germline V gene sequence: CDR1 SGHTA, CDR2 FQGNSA.

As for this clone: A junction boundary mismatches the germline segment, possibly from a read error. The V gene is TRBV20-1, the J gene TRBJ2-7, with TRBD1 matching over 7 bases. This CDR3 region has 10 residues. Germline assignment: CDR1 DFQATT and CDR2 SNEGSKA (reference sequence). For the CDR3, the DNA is TGCAGTGCCGTTGGGGACAGCCGTCCCTTC. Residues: CSAVGDSRPF.

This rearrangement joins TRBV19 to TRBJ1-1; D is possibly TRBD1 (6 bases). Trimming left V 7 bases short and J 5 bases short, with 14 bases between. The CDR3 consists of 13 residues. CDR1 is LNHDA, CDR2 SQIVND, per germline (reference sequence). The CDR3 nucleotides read TGTGCCAGTAAGCGAGGGGGTCGTACTGAAGCTTTCTTT. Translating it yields CASKRGGRTEAFF.

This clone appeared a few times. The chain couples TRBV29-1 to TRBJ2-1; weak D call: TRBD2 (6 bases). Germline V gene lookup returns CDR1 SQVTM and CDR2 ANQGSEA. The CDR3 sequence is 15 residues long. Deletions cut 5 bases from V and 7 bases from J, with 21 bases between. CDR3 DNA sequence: TGCAGCGTTAAAAGGGGCGGGATCTTGAGAAATGAGCAGTTCTTC. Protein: CSVKRGGILRNEQFF.

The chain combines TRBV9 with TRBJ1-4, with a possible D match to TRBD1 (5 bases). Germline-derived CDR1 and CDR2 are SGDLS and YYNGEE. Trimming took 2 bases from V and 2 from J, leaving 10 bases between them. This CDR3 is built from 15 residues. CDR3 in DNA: TGTGCCAGCAGCGTTGGGGGGATCACTAATGAAAAACTGTTTTTT. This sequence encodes CASSVGGITNEKLFF.

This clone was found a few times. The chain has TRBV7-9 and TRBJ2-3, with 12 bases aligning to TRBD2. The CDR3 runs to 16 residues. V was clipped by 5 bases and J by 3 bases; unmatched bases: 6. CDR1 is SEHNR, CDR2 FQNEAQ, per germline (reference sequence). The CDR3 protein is CASSGATSGRTDTQYF. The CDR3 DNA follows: TGTGCCAGCAGCGGAGCCACTAGCGGGAGGACAGATACGCAGTATTTT.